A single sample is the source of the 15 T cell receptor beta chains below, sequenced in a study of cytomegalovirus exposure and HLA in healthy donors. A multiplex PCR was run with 60 Vbeta primers and 13 Jbeta primers. Data came from immunoSEQ multiplex PCR; TCRdb stores just in-frame clones and leaves some out. The sample lists some 150,000 clones; around nine tenths were seen once. Material: PBMCs. These receptors were obtained from a woman aged 25 to 39 in good health and CMV-seronegative.

Only a few counts were recorded for this clone. This chain uses TRBV7-9 with TRBJ2-6, with TRBD1 as a possible D gene (5 bases). Between the trimmed V and J ends, which lost 1 base and 4 bases, there was a span of 11 bases. CDR1 is SEHNR, CDR2 FQNEAQ, per germline (reference sequence). The CDR3 consists of 16 residues. CDR3 DNA sequence: TGTGCCAGCAGCTTAGGGGGCGGCGCCGGGGCCAACGTCCTGACTTTC. This codes for CASSLGGGAGANVLTF.

The V call is TRBV18, the J call TRBJ1-3; D unclear. With 3 bases removed from V and 0 bases from J, the gap between germline ends came to 15 bases. The CDR3 length is 17 residues. The V gene's germline CDR1 is KGHSH and CDR2 LQKENI. The CDR3 DNA sequence: TGTGCCAGCTCACCGACTCTCGGGAGGAGCTCTGGAAACACCATATATTTT. Its protein product is CASSPTLGRSSGNTIYF.

The CDR3 sequence is CAISGGGYGDSPLHF. The CDR3 coding sequence is TGTGCCATCAGCGGGGGGGGATATGGGGATTCACCCCTCCACTTT. The chain employs TRBV10-3 and TRBJ1-6; tentative D call: TRBD1 (5 bases). CDR1 and CDR2 from the germline V gene are ENHRY and SYGVKD. There are 15 residues in the CDR3. The germline V and J ends were trimmed by 6 bases and 8 bases, with 17 bases remaining between them.

The J gene is TRBJ2-1, the V gene TRBV7-8; 9 positions agree with TRBD2. The CDR3 spans 18 residues. The germline CDR1 and CDR2 sequences are SGHVS and FQNEAQ. V was clipped by 4 bases and J by 7 bases; unmatched bases: 17. CDR3 sequence: CASSSSVGGRAGGNEQFF. CDR3 coding DNA: TGTGCCAGCAGCTCGAGCGTGGGCGGGAGGGCCGGTGGGAATGAGCAGTTCTTC.

This clone was seen just once. V usage is TRBV29-1 and J usage is TRBJ2-2, with TRBD2 matching 8 bases. This CDR3 has 13 amino acids. Unmatched junction bases numbered 5, after V lost 5 bases and J lost 6 bases. Germline loops: CDR1 SQVTM, CDR2 ANQGSEA. In DNA form, the CDR3 reads TGCAGCGTTAGACTAGCGTCGGCCGGGGAGCTGTTTTTT. Its translation is CSVRLASAGELFF.

This clone has only a few counts. The chain links TRBV5-6 to TRBJ2-1; the match to TRBD2 covers 7 bases. The CDR3 sequence is 18 residues long. Germline lookup yields CDR1 SGHDT and CDR2 YYEEEE. V dropped 1 base and J dropped 2; count of bases not matched to a gene: 12. This chain's CDR3 is CASSLYIWGGRAYNEQFF. CDR3 nucleotides: TGTGCCAGCAGCTTGTATATTTGGGGCGGGAGAGCCTACAATGAGCAGTTCTTC.

Of note for this clone: Within the sample, other DNA sequences also encode this same CDR3. This CDR3 is CASSATATNEKLFF. CDR3 nucleotides: TGTGCCAGCAGCGCGACAGCCACTAATGAAAAACTGTTTTTT. The chain links TRBV9 to TRBJ1-4; D is perhaps TRBD1 (5 bases). The CDR3 extends over 14 amino acids. Germline CDR1 reads SGDLS; CDR2 reads YYNGEE. Trimming left V 3 bases short and J 2 bases short, with 8 bases between.

This chain links TRBV28 with TRBJ2-5, with 7 positions matching TRBD2. Germline CDR1 reads MDHEN; CDR2 reads SYDVKM. The CDR3 contains 14 residues. J was trimmed by 3 bases and V by 6 bases; bases with no gene match: 7. CDR3 loop: CASSPTSPKETQYF. CDR3 bases: TGTGCCAGCAGCCCGACTAGCCCTAAAGAGACCCAGTACTTC.

This clone came up once. The CDR3 DNA sequence: TGTGCCAGCTGTCCGGGGGGGCCAATTTCGACAGATACGCAGTATTTT. It translates to CASCPGGPISTDTQYF. The V call is TRBV7-3, the J call TRBJ2-3; 8 bases map to TRBD2. Trimming removed 8 bases from V and 3 bases from J; junction bases left unmatched: 13. Per germline, CDR1 SGHTA and CDR2 FQGTGA. This CDR3 region has 16 residues.

This clone was seen just once. The chain has TRBV4-2 and TRBJ2-7; 7 bases are a match to TRBD2. V trimming: 1 base; J trimming: 3 bases; junction bases outside the gene matches: 9. Germline CDR1 LGHNA, CDR2 YNFKEQ. The CDR3 totals 16 residues. CDR3 region: CASSQGGGAGFYEQYF. CDR3 DNA sequence: TGTGCCAGCAGCCAAGGGGGGGGAGCTGGTTTCTACGAGCAGTACTTC.

Of note for this clone: This sample also contains other DNA sequences that code for the same CDR3. The chain employs TRBV18 and TRBJ2-7; 12 bases are shared with TRBD1. Germline V lookup: CDR1 KGHSH, CDR2 LQKENI. V was pared by 0 bases and J by 4 bases, with 1 base of the junction left unmatched. The CDR3 is made up of 15 amino acids. In nucleotides, the CDR3 is TGTGCCAGCTCACCACCGGGACAGGGGGCTTACGAGCAGTACTTC. The encoded protein is CASSPPGQGAYEQYF.

J is TRBJ1-1 and V is TRBV6-5; D is possibly TRBD1 (5 bases). Looked up from germline, CDR1 is MNHEY and CDR2 is SVGAGI. Deletions cut 8 bases from V and 0 bases from J, with 10 bases between. The CDR3 covers 13 residues. This CDR3 reads CASRRGLNTEAFF. The DNA of the CDR3 is TGTGCCAGCCGCCGGGGGTTGAACACTGAAGCTTTCTTT.

The rearrangement joins TRBV18 to TRBJ1-4; D is undetermined. Between the trimmed V and J ends, which lost 1 base and 4 bases, there was a span of 7 bases. The germline V gene encodes CDR1 KGHSH and CDR2 LQKENI. The CDR3 extends over 14 amino acids. In nucleotides, the CDR3 is TGTGCCAGCTCACCACGGACTGATAATGAAAAACTGTTTTTT. Amino acids: CASSPRTDNEKLFF.

This clone appeared once. The chain carries TRBV19 and TRBJ1-6; no definite D call. This CDR3 has 14 residues. Per the germline V gene, CDR1 is LNHDA and CDR2 is SQIVND (reference sequence). V lost 3 bases and J lost 7, with 10 bases in between. The CDR3 nucleotides are TGTGCCAGTAGTATCCCCACGGGGAATTCACCCCTCCACTTT. Its translation is CASSIPTGNSPLHF.

The chain has TRBV7-9 and TRBJ2-7; possible D gene TRBD2, 6 bases. Trimming stripped 4 bases from V and 9 bases from J, with 22 bases between. Germline V lookup: CDR1 SEHNR, CDR2 FQNEAQ (reference sequence). This CDR3 contains 15 residues. Here the CDR3 reads CASSSGGGRSYGQYF. The DNA of the CDR3 is TGTGCCAGCAGCTCCGGGGGTGGACGATCCTATGGGCAGTACTTC.